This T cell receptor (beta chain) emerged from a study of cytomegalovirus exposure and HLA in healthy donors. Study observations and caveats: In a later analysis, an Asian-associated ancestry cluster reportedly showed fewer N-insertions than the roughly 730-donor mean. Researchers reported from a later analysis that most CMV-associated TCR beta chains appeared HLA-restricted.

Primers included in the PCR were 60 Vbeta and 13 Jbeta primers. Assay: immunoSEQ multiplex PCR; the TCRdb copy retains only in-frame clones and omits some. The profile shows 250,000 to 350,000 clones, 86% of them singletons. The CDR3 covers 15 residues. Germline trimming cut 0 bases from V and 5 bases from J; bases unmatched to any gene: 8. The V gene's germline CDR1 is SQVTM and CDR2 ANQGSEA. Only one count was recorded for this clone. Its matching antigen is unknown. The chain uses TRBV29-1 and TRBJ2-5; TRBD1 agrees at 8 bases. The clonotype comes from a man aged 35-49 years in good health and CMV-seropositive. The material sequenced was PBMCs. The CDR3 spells CSVEDLGQGSETQYF. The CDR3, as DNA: TGCAGCGTTGAAGATCTCGGACAGGGATCCGAGACCCAGTACTTC.